This T cell receptor (beta chain) came from a study of blood T cell repertoires in COVID-19. Sequenced by immunoSEQ multiplex PCR; TCRdb stores in-frame clones only, minus some. Seen here are over 200,000 clones, over 75% observed once, and the top ten hold 1.5% to 2%. Trimming pared 2 bases from V and 7 bases from J, leaving 18 bases between. There are 15 residues in the CDR3. The germline V gene has CDR1 SNHLY and CDR2 FYNNEI. V is TRBV2 and J is TRBJ2-7, with a possible D match to TRBD1 (6 bases). The clonotype originates from a woman aged 45-60 years who had recovered from COVID-19. The sequenced material came from PBMCs or T cells enriched from blood (not recorded which). The CDR3 nucleotides read TGTGCCAGCAGTGAACCATTGACAGGTTTAGGGGAGCAGTACTTC. It is translated as CASSEPLTGLGEQYF.